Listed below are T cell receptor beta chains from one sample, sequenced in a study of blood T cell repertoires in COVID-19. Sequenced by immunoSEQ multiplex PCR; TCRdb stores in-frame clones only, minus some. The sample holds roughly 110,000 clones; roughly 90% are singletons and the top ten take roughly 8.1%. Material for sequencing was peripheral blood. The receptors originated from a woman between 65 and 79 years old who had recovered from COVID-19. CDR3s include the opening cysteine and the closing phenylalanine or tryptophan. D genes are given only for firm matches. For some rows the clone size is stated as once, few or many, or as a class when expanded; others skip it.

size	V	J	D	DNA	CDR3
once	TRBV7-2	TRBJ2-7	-	TGTGCCAGCAGCCCCCGGAGTAGATACGAGCAGTACTTC	CASSPRSRYEQYF
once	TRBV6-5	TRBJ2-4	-	TGTGCCAGCAGACAACTGGGGAGTTCAGACATTCAGTACTTC	CASRQLGSSDIQYF
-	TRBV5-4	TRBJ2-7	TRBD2	TGTGCCAGCAGATACGACACTAGCGGTTACTACGAGCAGTACTTC	CASRYDTSGYYEQYF
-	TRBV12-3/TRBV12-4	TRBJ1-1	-	TGTGCCAGCAGTTTACAGGCGAACACTGAAGCTTTCTTT	CASSLQANTEAFF
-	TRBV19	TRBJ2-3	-	TGTGCCAGTAGTATAGCCCCAGCGGAGTGGGGCACAGATACGCAGTATTTT	CASSIAPAEWGTDTQYF
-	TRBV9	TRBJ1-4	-	TGTGCCAGCAGCACCATGGGCGCCAGTGAAAAACTGTTTTTT	CASSTMGASEKLFF
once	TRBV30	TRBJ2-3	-	TGTGCCTGGAGTGTTCTTCCTTGGGGGGCAGATACGCAGTATTTT	CAWSVLPWGADTQYF
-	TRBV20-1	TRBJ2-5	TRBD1	TGCAGTGCTAGTGGGTTCAGGGGGTGGGAGACCCAGTACTTC	CSASGFRGWETQYF
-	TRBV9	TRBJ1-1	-	TGTGCCAGCAGCGTAGGGGGGGTGAACACTGAAGCTTTCTTT	CASSVGGVNTEAFF
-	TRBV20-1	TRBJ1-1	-	TGCAGTGCTAGCCAAGAGGGTCGAGCTTTCTTT	CSASQEGRAFF
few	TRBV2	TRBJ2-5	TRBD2	TGTGCCAGCAATTCAGCGGGAGGGGGGGAGACCCAGTACTTC	CASNSAGGGETQYF
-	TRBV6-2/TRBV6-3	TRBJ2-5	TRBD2	TGTGCCAGCAGTCGCGGACTAGCGTTAGAGACCCAGTACTTC	CASSRGLALETQYF
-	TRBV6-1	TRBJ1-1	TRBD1	TGTGCCAGCAGTGGATCAAGGTGGCAGGGGGACACTGAAGCTTTCTTT	CASSGSRWQGDTEAFF
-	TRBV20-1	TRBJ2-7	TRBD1	TGCAGTGCTAATGACCCAAGGACAGGGTGGGCTGGGGAGCAGTACTTC	CSANDPRTGWAGEQYF
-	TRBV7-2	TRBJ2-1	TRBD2	TGTGCCAGCAGCCACTGGACTAGCGGGTTCAATGAGCAGTTCTTC	CASSHWTSGFNEQFF
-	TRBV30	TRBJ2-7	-	TGTGCCTGGAGCGTAATCAGTTACGAGCAGTACTTC	CAWSVISYEQYF
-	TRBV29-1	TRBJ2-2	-	TGCAGCGCCCTCGGTCCCGGGGAGCTGTTTTTT	CSALGPGELFF
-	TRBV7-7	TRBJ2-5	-	TGTGCTAGCAGCTTAGCGTGGCAGTCAGGGGTAGAGACCCAGTACTTC	CASSLAWQSGVETQYF
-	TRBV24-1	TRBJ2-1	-	TGTGCCACCATTCCCGGCACGGACTTACTTTACAATGAGCAGTTCTTC	CATIPGTDLLYNEQFF
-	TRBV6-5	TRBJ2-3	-	TGTGCCAGCCGTTCGGGGTGGTCAGATACGCAGTATTTT	CASRSGWSDTQYF
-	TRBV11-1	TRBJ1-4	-	TGTGCCAGCAGTAACTCGCGAGGGGAAAAACTGTTTTTT	CASSNSRGEKLFF
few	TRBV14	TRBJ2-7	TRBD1	TGTGCCAGCAGCCAAGAAGGGACAGGGCGGAACTACGAGCAGTACTTC	CASSQEGTGRNYEQYF
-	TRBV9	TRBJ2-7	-	TGTGCCAGCAGCGTTTCGGACAGTTCCTACGAGCAGTACTTC	CASSVSDSSYEQYF
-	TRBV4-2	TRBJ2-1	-	TGTGCCAGCAGCCCGGGATCGGTATCGGGGTACAATGAGCAGTTCTTC	CASSPGSVSGYNEQFF
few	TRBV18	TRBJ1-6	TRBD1	TGTGCCAGCTCACCATCAACAGGGGGGAATAATTCACCCCTCCACTTT	CASSPSTGGNNSPLHF
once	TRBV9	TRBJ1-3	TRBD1	TGTGCCAGCAGCGGCGGGACAGGGAACCTTGGAAACACCATATATTTT	CASSGGTGNLGNTIYF
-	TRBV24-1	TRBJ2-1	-	TGTGCCACCAGTGCCCAGGCTAATGAGCAGTTCTTC	CATSAQANEQFF
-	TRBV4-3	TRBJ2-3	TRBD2	TGCGCCAGCAGCCAAGATGGGGTAGCGGGGGACTCCACAGATACGCAGTATTTT	CASSQDGVAGDSTDTQYF
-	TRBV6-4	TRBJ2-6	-	TGTGCCAGCACACGACAGGCTGGGGCCAACGTCCTGACTTTC	CASTRQAGANVLTF
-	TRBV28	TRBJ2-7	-	TGTGCCAGTAGTTTAGTCCCGGTTAGCTCCTACGAGCAGTACTTC	CASSLVPVSSYEQYF
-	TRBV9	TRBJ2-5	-	TGTGCCAGCAGTCGTAAGGGGATCCAAGAGACCCAGTACTTC	CASSRKGIQETQYF
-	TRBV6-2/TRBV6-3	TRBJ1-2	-	TGTGCCAGCAGTTCCGCCTTTCAGGGCGGGGACTATGGCTACACCTTC	CASSSAFQGGDYGYTF
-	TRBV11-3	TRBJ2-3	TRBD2	TGTGCCAGCAGTCTTAGCGGGAGTAGAGCAGATACGCAGTATTTT	CASSLSGSRADTQYF
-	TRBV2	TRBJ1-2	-	TGTGCCAGCAGTTTCAGAACAGCCGCCGACGGCTATGGCTACACCTTC	CASSFRTAADGYGYTF
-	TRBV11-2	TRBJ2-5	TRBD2	TGTGCCAGCAGCTTAGATCGGGAGGGGGGTTGGTGGGACCAGTACTTC	CASSLDREGGWWDQYF
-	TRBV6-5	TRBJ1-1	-	TGTGCCAGCACTCGGGGCACTGAAGCTTTCTTT	CASTRGTEAFF